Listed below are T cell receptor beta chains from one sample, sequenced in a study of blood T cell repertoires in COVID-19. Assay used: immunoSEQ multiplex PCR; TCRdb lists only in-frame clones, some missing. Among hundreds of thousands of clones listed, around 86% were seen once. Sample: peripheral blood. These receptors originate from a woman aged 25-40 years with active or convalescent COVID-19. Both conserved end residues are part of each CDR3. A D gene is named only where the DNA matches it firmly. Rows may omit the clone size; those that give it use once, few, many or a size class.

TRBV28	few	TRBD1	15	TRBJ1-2	TGTGCCAGCAGTCTCGGGACAGCCCGCTCCTATGGCTACACCTTC	CASSLGTARSYGYTF
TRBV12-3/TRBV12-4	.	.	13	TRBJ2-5	TGTGCCAGCAGTTCTTCTCTTCAAGAGACCCAGTACTTC	CASSSSLQETQYF
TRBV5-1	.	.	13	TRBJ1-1	TGCGCCAGCAGCTTGACCGGGGGCACTGAAGCTTTCTTT	CASSLTGGTEAFF
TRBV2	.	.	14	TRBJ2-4	TGTGCCAGCACAGTTTCGGGGACTGTGATCTTTCAGTACTTC	CASTVSGTVIFQYF
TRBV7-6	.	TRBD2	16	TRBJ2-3	TGTGCCAGCAGCCCCTCGACTAGCGGGGGGGGAGATACGCAGTATTTT	CASSPSTSGGGDTQYF
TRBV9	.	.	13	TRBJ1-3	TGTGCCAGCAGCGCGACAGGCATTAACACCATATATTTT	CASSATGINTIYF
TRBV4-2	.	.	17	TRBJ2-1	TGTGCCAGCTCCTCGATTGGGGCGGGGAGCTCCTACAATGAGCAGTTCTTC	CASSSIGAGSSYNEQFF
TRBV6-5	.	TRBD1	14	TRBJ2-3	TGTGCCAGCACCGGGACAGGGGTTACAGATACGCAGTATTTT	CASTGTGVTDTQYF
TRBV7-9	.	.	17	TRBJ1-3	TGTGCCAGCAGCCCCATCAGACAGGAGAGCTCTGGAAACACCATATATTTT	CASSPIRQESSGNTIYF
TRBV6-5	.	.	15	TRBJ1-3	TGTGCCAGCAGTATATGGACAGCCTCTGGAAACACCATATATTTT	CASSIWTASGNTIYF
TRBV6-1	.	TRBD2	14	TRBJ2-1	TGTGCCAGCGAAGGGTTGGGAGCGGGAGGCGAGCAGTTCTTC	CASEGLGAGGEQFF
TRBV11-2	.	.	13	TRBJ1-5	TGTGCCAGCAGCTTTGACAGAAATCAGCCCCAGCATTTT	CASSFDRNQPQHF
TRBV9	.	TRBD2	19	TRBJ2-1	TGTGCCAGCAGCGTCCGGGGACTAGCGGGAGCTAGCTCCTACAATGAGCAGTTCTTC	CASSVRGLAGASSYNEQFF
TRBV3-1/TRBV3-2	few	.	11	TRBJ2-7	TGTGCCAGCAGCCAAGCGGGCGAGCAGTACTTC	CASSQAGEQYF
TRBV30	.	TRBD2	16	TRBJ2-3	TGTGCCTGGAGGGGACTAGCGGGATTTGGTACAGATACGCAGTATTTT	CAWRGLAGFGTDTQYF
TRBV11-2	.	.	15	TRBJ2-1	TGTGCCAGCAGCTTAAAGCCGGGAGTTTATAATGAGCAGTTCTTC	CASSLKPGVYNEQFF
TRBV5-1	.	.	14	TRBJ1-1	TGCGCCAGCAGCTTAACAGGGATTAACACTGAAGCTTTCTTT	CASSLTGINTEAFF
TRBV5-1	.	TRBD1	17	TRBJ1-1	TGCGCCAGCAGCTTGGGGGGACAGACCGCTATGAACACTGAAGCTTTCTTT	CASSLGGQTAMNTEAFF
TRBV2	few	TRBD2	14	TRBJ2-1	TGTGCCAGCTCTACTAGCGTGTCCTACAATGAGCAGTTCTTC	CASSTSVSYNEQFF
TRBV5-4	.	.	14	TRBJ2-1	TGTGCCAGCAGCCCCGGGACTCGCTACAATGAGCAGTTCTTC	CASSPGTRYNEQFF
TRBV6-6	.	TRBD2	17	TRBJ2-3	TGTGCCAGCAGTCCCCAGACAAAAGCGGGGGGGCGAGATACGCAGTATTTT	CASSPQTKAGGRDTQYF
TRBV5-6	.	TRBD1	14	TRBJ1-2	TGTGCCAGCAGCTTGGCTTGGACAGGGTATGGCTACACCTTC	CASSLAWTGYGYTF
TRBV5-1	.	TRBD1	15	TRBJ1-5	TGCGCCAGCAGCCCGGCCGGGACAGGGAATCAGCCCCAGCATTTT	CASSPAGTGNQPQHF
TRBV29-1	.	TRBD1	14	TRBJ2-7	TGCAGCGCATCCGGGACAGAGAGCTCCTACGAGCAGTACTTC	CSASGTESSYEQYF
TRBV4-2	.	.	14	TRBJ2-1	TGTGCCAGCAGCCAAGATCTAGTATTCAATGAGCAGTTCTTC	CASSQDLVFNEQFF
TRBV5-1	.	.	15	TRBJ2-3	TGCGCCAGCAGCTTGGCCAACGCAGCGGCAGATACGCAGTATTTT	CASSLANAAADTQYF
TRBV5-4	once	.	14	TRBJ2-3	TGTGCCAGCAGCTTGGACTATTACACAGATACGCAGTATTTT	CASSLDYYTDTQYF
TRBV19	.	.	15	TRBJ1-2	TGTGCCAGTAGTATGGAGTCCGGACAGATCTATGGCTACACCTTC	CASSMESGQIYGYTF
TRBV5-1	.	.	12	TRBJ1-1	TGCGCCAGCAGCTTGATGCAGAATGAAGCTTTCTTT	CASSLMQNEAFF
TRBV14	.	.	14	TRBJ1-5	TGTGCCAGCAGCTCGACAGGCCGCGGACAGCCCCAGCATTTT	CASSSTGRGQPQHF
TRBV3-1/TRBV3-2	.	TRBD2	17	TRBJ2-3	TGTGCCAGCAGCCAAGTGCGCGGGGGGGCTAGCACAGATACGCAGTATTTT	CASSQVRGGASTDTQYF
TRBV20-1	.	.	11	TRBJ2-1	TGCAGTGCCCCGACTTACAATGAGCAGTTCTTC	CSAPTYNEQFF
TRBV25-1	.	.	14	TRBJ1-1	TGTGCCAGCAGCCTTAAGGGGCCGTGGACTGAAGCTTTCTTT	CASSLKGPWTEAFF
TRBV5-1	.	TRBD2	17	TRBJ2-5	TGCGCCAGCAGCTTTGGGGTCTCTAGCGGGAGGCAGGAGACCCAGTACTTC	CASSFGVSSGRQETQYF
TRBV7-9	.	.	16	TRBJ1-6	TGTGCCAGCACCAGAACCCAGGGAGGTAATAATTCACCCCTCCACTTT	CASTRTQGGNNSPLHF
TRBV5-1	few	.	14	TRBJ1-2	TGCGCCAGCAGCCCAGAAGCGGCTAACTATGGCTACACCTTC	CASSPEAANYGYTF
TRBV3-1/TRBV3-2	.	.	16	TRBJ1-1	TGTGCCAGCAGCCCACGCTCAGGGGAAGTGAACACTGAAGCTTTCTTT	CASSPRSGEVNTEAFF
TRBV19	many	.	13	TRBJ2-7	TGTGCCAGTAGTGAGGCCGACCTATTGGAGCAGTACTTC	CASSEADLLEQYF
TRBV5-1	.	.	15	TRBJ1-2	TGCGCCAGCAGCCCGGGAATGGAGATTAACTATGGCTACACCTTC	CASSPGMEINYGYTF
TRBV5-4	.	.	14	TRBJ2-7	TGTGCCAGCAGCTTGGACAGGAGCTCCTACGAGCAGTACTTC	CASSLDRSSYEQYF
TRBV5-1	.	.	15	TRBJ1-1	TGCGCCAGCAGCTTGGCTGGGACAATGGGCGCTGAAGCTTTCTTT	CASSLAGTMGAEAFF
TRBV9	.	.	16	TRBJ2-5	TGTGCCAGCAGCGTCGCGGGTTGGGGATCCCAAGAGACCCAGTACTTC	CASSVAGWGSQETQYF
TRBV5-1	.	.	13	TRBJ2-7	TGCGCCAGCAGCTTGACAGGGTCCTACGAGCAGTACTTC	CASSLTGSYEQYF
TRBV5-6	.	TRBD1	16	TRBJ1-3	TGTGCCAGCAGCTTGTGGTTTCAGGGGGTTGGAAACACCATATATTTT	CASSLWFQGVGNTIYF
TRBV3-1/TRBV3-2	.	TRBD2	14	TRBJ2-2	TGTGCCAGCGCGGGACTAGCGACTTCCGGGGAGCTGTTTTTT	CASAGLATSGELFF
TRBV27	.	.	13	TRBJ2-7	TGTGCCAGCAGTTGGGCCGGGGAAGGCGAGCAGTACTTC	CASSWAGEGEQYF
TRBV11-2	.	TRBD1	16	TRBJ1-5	TGTGCCAGCAGCTTGGCTCCGACAGGGGTCAATCAGCCCCAGCATTTT	CASSLAPTGVNQPQHF
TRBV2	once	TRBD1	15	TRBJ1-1	TGTGCCAGCAAGGCCAACCCCGACAGGGCCACTGAAGCTTTCTTT	CASKANPDRATEAFF
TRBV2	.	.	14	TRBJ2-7	TGTGCCTCCTTAAGCCTGGGGGCGGCAGGCGAGCAGTACTTC	CASLSLGAAGEQYF